This section outlines one T cell receptor (beta chain) sequence together with its context. Its cognate antigen is unknown. Measured with immunoSEQ multiplex PCR; TCRdb has only the in-frame clones, and not every one. There are approximately 46,000 clones in the sample; approximately 83% occur only once, and about 0.37% lies in the top ten. Trimming cost V 4 bases and J 8 bases, with 14 bases left between them. The germline gives CDR1 SQVTM, CDR2 ANQGSEA. This CDR3 contains 13 residues. The data were obtained in a study of fetal regulatory T cell absence and autoimmunity. Study-wide results and limits: Antigen-driven pancreatic autoimmunity before birth in IPEX was inferred from oligoclonal enrichment. Oligoclonal TCR enrichment in pancreas over cord blood reached over 85-fold for some clones.

The source material was cord blood. This rearrangement joins TRBV29-1 to TRBJ2-2; tentatively, D is TRBD2 (5 bases). This sequence originates from a newborn boy with IPEX syndrome. The CDR3: CSVVDLRGGELFF. The CDR3 DNA follows: TGCAGCGTTGTCGACCTACGGGGAGGGGAGCTGTTTTTT.